The rows below give T cell receptor beta chains drawn from one sample of a study of cytomegalovirus exposure and HLA in healthy donors. Profiling relied on immunoSEQ multiplex PCR, and the TCRdb table lists in-frame clones only, not all of them. In the table there are 180,000 or so clones, roughly 85% of which are singletons. Material: PBMCs. All receptors come from a male donor in good health and CMV-seronegative. Both conserved end residues are part of each CDR3. A D gene is named only where the DNA matches it firmly. Rows give clone size only sometimes, using once, few, many, or a class for an expanded clone.

clone size,V gene,J gene,D gene,CDR3 protein,CDR3 DNA
.,TRBV11-2,TRBJ2-3,.,CASSLDPTGTDTQYF,TGTGCCAGCAGCTTAGATCCCACTGGCACAGATACGCAGTATTTT
.,TRBV7-8,TRBJ1-2,TRBD1,CASSPWGQDAGYGYTF,TGTGCCAGCAGCCCCTGGGGACAGGATGCGGGATATGGCTACACCTTC
.,TRBV6-4,TRBJ1-1,.,CASSDGGVGAFF,TGTGCCAGCAGTGACGGGGGGGTTGGAGCTTTCTTT
once,TRBV6-5,TRBJ2-7,.,CASRRPGQNYEQYF,TGTGCCAGCAGAAGACCGGGACAAAACTACGAGCAGTACTTC
.,TRBV27,TRBJ1-2,TRBD1,CASRQGHYGYTF,TGTGCCAGCAGACAGGGGCACTATGGCTACACCTTC
.,TRBV19,TRBJ2-2,TRBD1,CASNPRDRVTGELFF,TGTGCCAGTAACCCCCGGGACAGGGTAACCGGGGAGCTGTTTTTT
.,TRBV10-3,TRBJ2-7,TRBD2,CASQLAGSASYEQYF,TGTGCCAGCCAACTAGCGGGCAGTGCCTCCTACGAGCAGTACTTC
.,TRBV18,TRBJ2-7,TRBD1,CASSPATGGNSYEQYF,TGTGCCAGCTCACCAGCTACAGGGGGAAACTCCTACGAGCAGTACTTC
once,TRBV6-4,TRBJ2-7,.,CASSDRLPGQLYEQYF,TGTGCCAGCAGTGACCGACTACCGGGACAACTTTACGAGCAGTACTTC
.,TRBV28,TRBJ1-5,TRBD1,CASRTMGQSNQPQHF,TGTGCCAGCAGGACAATGGGACAGAGCAATCAGCCCCAGCATTTT
.,TRBV19,TRBJ2-1,.,CASSIKGMQAGNNEQFF,TGTGCCAGTAGTATAAAGGGAATGCAGGCGGGAAACAATGAGCAGTTCTTC
few,TRBV28,TRBJ1-1,TRBD1,CASSLFSRGITEAFF,TGTGCCAGCAGTTTATTTTCCAGGGGGATCACTGAAGCTTTCTTT
.,TRBV11-3,TRBJ2-5,.,CASSLDPSGKQYF,TGTGCCAGCAGCTTAGACCCCTCCGGTAAGCAGTACTTC
.,TRBV2,TRBJ2-2,.,CASRHGGLGGELFF,TGTGCCAGCAGACACGGCGGTTTGGGCGGGGAGCTGTTTTTT
.,TRBV7-9,TRBJ2-5,.,CSSSSSAVGETQYF,TGTTCCAGCAGCTCCTCCGCGGTTGGGGAGACCCAGTACTTC
.,TRBV11-2,TRBJ1-2,.,CASSFPSGIGYTF,TGTGCCAGCAGCTTCCCCTCAGGGATTGGCTACACCTTC
few,TRBV7-8,TRBJ2-3,TRBD1,CASSQRQGGTDTQYF,TGTGCCAGCAGCCAAAGACAGGGTGGGACAGATACGCAGTATTTT
.,TRBV6-5,TRBJ1-3,TRBD1,CASSPTGGSGNTIYF,TGTGCCAGCAGTCCGACAGGGGGCTCTGGAAACACCATATATTTT
.,TRBV19,TRBJ1-1,.,CASRVDRDTEAFF,TGTGCCAGTCGAGTCGACCGGGACACTGAAGCTTTCTTT
.,TRBV4-1,TRBJ1-4,TRBD1,CASSLTDRVKEKLFF,TGCGCCAGCAGCCTGACGGACAGGGTTAAGGAAAAACTGTTTTTT
few,TRBV6-5,TRBJ1-2,TRBD1,CASSSKWTGNYGYTF,TGTGCCAGCAGTTCTAAATGGACAGGGAACTATGGCTACACCTTC
.,TRBV9,TRBJ2-5,TRBD1,CASSVGGFRGRLTEETQYF,TGTGCCAGCAGCGTGGGGGGTTTCAGGGGGCGGCTAACCGAAGAGACCCAGTACTTC
.,TRBV5-1,TRBJ2-2,.,CASSWTQNTGELFF,TGCGCCAGCAGCTGGACTCAGAACACCGGGGAGCTGTTTTTT
.,TRBV28,TRBJ2-7,TRBD1,CASSWGVRDRRYEQYF,TGTGCCAGCAGTTGGGGAGTTCGGGACAGGAGGTACGAGCAGTACTTC